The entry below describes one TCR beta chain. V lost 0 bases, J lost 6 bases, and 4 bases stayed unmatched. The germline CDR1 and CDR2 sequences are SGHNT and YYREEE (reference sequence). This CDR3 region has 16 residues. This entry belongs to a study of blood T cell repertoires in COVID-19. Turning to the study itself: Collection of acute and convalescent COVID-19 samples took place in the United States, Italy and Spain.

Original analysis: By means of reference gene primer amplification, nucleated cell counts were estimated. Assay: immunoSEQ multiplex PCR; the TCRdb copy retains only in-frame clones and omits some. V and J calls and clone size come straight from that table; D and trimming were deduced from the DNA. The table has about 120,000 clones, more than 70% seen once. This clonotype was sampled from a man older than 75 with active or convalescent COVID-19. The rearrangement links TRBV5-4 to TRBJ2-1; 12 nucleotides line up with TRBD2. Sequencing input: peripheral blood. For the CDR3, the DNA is TGTGCCAGCAGCTTGGACCTAGCGGGGGGGGGCAATGAGCAGTTCTTC. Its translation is CASSLDLAGGGNEQFF.